The source of this T cell receptor beta chain is a study of liver allograft versus peripheral blood T cells. Looking at the study overall: Transplanted livers and recipients' peripheral blood had their T cell receptor repertoires compared. Findings of the study overall: Inside liver allografts, T cell receptor repertoires reportedly diverged from the repertoires found in peripheral blood.

Note on this clonotype: The antigen is unknown. Germline and junction disagree at one end, which may indicate a read error.

TCRdb reanalysed the reads using MiXCR and keeps one entry per CDR3 protein. The sample carries 6,500 to 9,000 distinct CDR3 sequences, under 20% recorded once. The germline CDR1 and CDR2 sequences are SGHKS and YYEKEE (reference sequence). The CDR3 has 14 residues. This chain joins TRBV5-5 and TRBJ1-1; 8 nucleotides line up with TRBD1. The origin of this receptor is a human patient who had a liver transplant. A subset of T cells may come from the graft donor. The CDR3 DNA follows: TGTGTCAGCAGCGATTACAGGGGGACGGCTGAAGCTTTCTTT. Translated: CVSSDYRGTAEAFF.